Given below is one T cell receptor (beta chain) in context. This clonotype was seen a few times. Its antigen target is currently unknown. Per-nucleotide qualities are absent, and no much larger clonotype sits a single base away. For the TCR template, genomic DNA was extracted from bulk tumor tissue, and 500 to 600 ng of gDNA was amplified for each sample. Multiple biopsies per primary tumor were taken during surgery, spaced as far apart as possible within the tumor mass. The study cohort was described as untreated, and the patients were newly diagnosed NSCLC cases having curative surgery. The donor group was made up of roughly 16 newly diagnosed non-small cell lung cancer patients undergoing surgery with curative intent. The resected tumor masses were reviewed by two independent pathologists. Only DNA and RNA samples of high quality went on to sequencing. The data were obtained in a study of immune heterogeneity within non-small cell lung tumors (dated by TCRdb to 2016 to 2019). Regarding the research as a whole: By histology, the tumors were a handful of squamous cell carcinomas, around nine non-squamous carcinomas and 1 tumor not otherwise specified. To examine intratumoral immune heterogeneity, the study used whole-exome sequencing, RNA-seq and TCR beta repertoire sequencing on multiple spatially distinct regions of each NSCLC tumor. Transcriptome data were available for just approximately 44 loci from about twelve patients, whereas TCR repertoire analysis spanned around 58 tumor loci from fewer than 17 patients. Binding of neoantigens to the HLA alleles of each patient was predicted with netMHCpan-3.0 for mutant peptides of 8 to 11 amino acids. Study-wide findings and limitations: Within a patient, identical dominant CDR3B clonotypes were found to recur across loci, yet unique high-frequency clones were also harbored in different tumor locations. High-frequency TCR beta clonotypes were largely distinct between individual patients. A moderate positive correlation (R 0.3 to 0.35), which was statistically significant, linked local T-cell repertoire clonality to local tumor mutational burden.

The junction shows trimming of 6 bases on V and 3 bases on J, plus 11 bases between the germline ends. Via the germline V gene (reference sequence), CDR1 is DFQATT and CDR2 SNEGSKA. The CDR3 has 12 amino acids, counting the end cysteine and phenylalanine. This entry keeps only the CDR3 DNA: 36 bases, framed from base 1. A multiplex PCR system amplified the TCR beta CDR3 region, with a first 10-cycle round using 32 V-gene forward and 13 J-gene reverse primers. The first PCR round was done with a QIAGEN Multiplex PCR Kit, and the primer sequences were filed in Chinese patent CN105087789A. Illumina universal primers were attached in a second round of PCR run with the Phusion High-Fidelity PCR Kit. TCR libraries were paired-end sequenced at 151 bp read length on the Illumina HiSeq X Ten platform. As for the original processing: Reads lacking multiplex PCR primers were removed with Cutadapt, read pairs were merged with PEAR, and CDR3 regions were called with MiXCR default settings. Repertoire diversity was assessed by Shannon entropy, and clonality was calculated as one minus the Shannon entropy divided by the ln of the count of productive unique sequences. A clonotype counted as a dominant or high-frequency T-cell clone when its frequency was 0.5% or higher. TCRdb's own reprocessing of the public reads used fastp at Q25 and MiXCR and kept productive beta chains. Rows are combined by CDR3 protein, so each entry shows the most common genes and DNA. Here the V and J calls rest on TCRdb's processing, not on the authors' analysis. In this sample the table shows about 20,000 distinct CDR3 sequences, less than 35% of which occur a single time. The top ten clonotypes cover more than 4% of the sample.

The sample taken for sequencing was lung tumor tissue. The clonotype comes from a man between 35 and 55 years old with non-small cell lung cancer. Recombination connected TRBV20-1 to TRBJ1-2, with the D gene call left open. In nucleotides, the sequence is TGCAGTGCCACCCGTAGTGACTATGGCTACACCTTC. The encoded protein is CSATRSDYGYTF.